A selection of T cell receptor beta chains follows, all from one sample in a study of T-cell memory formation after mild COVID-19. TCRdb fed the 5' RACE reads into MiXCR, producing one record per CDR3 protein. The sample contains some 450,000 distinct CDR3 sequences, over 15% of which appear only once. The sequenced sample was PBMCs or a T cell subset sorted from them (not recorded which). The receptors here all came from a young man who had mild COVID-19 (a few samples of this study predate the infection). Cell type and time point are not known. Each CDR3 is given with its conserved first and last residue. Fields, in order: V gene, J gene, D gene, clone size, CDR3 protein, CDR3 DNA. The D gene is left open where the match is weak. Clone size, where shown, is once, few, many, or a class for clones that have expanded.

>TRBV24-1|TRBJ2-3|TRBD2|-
CATSDFPRPAGGQNTQYF
TGTGCCACCAGTGATTTCCCCCGTCCAGCGGGGGGGCAAAATACGCAGTATTTT
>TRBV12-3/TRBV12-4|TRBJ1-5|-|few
CASSLRIPQPQHF
TGTGCCAGCAGTTTGCGGATTCCTCAGCCCCAGCATTTT
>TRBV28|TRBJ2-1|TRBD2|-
CATSGASYNEQFF
TGTGCCACCAGCGGGGCGTCCTACAATGAGCAGTTCTTC
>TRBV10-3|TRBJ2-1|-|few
CAITDQSPTNEQFF
TGTGCCATCACGGACCAAAGCCCTACCAATGAGCAGTTCTTC
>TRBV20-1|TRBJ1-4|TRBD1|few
CSAVYRGEKLFF
TGCAGCGCTGTCTACAGGGGGGAAAAACTGTTTTTT
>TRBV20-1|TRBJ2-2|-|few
CSARGALTGELFF
TGCAGTGCTAGAGGGGCGCTTACCGGGGAGCTGTTTTTT
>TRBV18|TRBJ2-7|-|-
CASSMMGTGSSYEQYF
TGTGCCAGCTCAATGATGGGGACGGGAAGCTCCTACGAGCAGTACTTC
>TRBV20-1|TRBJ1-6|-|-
CSASRGLGDNSPLHF
TGCAGTGCCTCAAGGGGCCTAGGAGATAATTCACCCCTCCACTTT
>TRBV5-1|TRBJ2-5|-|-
CASSLGRGPEETQYF
TGCGCCAGCAGCTTGGGGAGAGGGCCTGAGGAGACCCAGTACTTC
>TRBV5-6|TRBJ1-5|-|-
CASRLTNQPQHF
TGTGCCAGCAGACTCACAAATCAGCCCCAGCATTTT
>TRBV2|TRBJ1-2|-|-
CSSVQEANYGYTF
TGTTCCAGCGTTCAGGAGGCTAACTATGGCTACACCTTC
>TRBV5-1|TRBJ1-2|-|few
CASSSQGLGGYTF
TGCGCCAGCAGCTCCCAGGGGCTCGGTGGCTACACCTTC
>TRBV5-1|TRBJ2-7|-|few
CASSQQGRSSYEQYF
TGCGCCAGCAGCCAGCAGGGACGGAGCTCCTACGAGCAGTACTTC
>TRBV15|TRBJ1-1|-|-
CATSRDRGEAFF
TGTGCCACCAGCAGAGATCGGGGTGAAGCTTTCTTT
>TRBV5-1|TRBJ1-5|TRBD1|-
CASSEQTGQPQHF
TGCGCCAGCAGCGAGCAGACAGGGCAGCCCCAGCATTTT
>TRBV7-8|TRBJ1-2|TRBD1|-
CASSSDRVNGYTF
TGTGCCAGCAGCTCCGACAGGGTAAATGGCTACACCTTC